This T cell receptor (beta chain) was sequenced during a study of shared clonotypes between healthy human individuals. The table came from immunoSEQ multiplex PCR; TCRdb's copy has only in-frame clones and leaves some out. In the table there are over 2 million clones, about 90% of which are singletons. Sequences were obtained from naive CD4+ T cells from PBMCs. Subset in this sample: CD45RA+ positively selected. This clonotype was obtained from a man between 18 and 29 years old in good health. Some clones in this sample may be carry-over from other donors' samples.

As DNA, the CDR3 is TGTGCCAGCAGTTACTCGAGTTTCGACAGGGACACTGAAGCTTTCTTT. Protein product: CASSYSSFDRDTEAFF. The chain has TRBV6-5 and TRBJ1-1; TRBD1 matches 7 bases. The CDR3 contains 16 residues. V gave up 0 bases and J gave up 3 bases; unmatched junction bases: 7. Germline V gives CDR1 MNHEY, CDR2 SVGAGI.